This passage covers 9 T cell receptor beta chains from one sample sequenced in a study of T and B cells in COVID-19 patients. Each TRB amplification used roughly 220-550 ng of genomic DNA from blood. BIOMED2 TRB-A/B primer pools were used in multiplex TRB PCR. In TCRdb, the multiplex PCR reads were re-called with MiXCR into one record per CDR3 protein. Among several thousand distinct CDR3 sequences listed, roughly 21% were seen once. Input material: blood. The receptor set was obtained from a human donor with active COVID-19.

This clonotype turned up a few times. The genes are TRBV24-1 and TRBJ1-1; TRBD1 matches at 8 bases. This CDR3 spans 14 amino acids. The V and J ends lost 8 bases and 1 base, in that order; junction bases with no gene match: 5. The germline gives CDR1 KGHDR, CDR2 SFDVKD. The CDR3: CATKAGGGNTEAFF. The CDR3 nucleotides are TGTGCCACCAAAGCAGGGGGCGGGAACACTGAAGCTTTCTTT.

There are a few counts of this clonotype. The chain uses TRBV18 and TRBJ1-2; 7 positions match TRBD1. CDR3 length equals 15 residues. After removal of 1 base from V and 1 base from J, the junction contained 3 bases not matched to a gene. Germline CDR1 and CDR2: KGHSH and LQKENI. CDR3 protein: CASSPRDRLNYGYTF. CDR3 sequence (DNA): TGTGCCAGCTCACCACGGGACAGACTTAACTATGGCTACACCTTC.

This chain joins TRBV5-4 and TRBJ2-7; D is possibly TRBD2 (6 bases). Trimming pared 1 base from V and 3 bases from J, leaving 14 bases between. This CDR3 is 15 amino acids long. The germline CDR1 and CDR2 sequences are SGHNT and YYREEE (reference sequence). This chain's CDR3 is CASSLLGEGGYEQYF. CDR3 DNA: TGTGCCAGCAGCTTGTTAGGTGAGGGAGGCTACGAGCAGTACTTC.

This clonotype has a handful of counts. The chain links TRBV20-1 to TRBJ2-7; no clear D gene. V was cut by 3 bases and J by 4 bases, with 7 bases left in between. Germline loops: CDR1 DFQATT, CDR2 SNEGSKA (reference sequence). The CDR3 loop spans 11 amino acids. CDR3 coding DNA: TGCAGTGCTAGGGGTCTATACGAGCAGTACTTC. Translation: CSARGLYEQYF.

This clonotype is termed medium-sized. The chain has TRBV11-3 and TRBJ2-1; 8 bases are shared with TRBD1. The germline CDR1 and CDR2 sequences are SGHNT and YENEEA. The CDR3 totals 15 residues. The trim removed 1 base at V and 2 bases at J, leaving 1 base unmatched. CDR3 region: CASSLGTGTYNEQFF. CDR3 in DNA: TGTGCCAGCAGCTTAGGGACAGGGACCTACAATGAGCAGTTCTTC.

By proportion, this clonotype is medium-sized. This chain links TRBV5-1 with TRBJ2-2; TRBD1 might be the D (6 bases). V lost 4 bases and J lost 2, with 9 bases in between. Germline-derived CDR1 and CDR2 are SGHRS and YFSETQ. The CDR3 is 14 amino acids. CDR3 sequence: CASSLQGNTGELFF. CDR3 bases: TGCGCCAGCAGCCTACAGGGTAACACCGGGGAGCTGTTTTTT.

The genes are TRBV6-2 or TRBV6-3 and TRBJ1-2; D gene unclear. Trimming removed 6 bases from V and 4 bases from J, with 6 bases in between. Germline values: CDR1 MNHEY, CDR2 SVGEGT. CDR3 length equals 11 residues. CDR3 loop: CASRDFYGYTF. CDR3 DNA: TGTGCCAGCAGGGACTTCTATGGCTACACCTTC.

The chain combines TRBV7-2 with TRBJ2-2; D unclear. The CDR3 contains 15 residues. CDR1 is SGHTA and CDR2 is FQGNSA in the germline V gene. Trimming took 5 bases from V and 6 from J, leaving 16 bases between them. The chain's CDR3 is CASSPSSAKSGELFF. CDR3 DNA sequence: TGTGCCAGCAGCCCCAGCAGCGCCAAATCCGGGGAGCTGTTTTTT.

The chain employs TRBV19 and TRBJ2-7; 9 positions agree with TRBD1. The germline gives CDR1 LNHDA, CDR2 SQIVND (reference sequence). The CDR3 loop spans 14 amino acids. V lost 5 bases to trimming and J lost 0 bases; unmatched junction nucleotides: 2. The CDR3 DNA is TGTGCCAGTAGTGGACAGGGGAGCTCCTACGAGCAGTACTTC. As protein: CASSGQGSSYEQYF.